A selection of T cell receptor beta chains follows, all from one sample in a study of shared clonotypes between healthy human individuals. Clones were read by immunoSEQ multiplex PCR, and TCRdb kept only the in-frame ones, dropping some. Of roughly 2.1 million clones listed, roughly 91% are singletons. Material: naive CD8+ T cells from PBMCs. The receptors derive from a man aged 18-30 years in good health. Some clones in this sample may be carry-over from other donors' samples. Each CDR3 is given with its conserved first and last residue. The D gene is left open where the match is weak. Size is stated for part of the rows, as once, few or many counts, or as a class when the clone is expanded.

CDR3nt: TGTGCCAGCAGCCCGTGGGACACCTCTGGAAACACCATATATTTT; CDR3aa: CASSPWDTSGNTIYF; abundance: NA; v_gene: TRBV11-2; d_gene: NA; j_gene: TRBJ1-3
CDR3nt: TGTGCCAGCAGCTTAAGGGCAAACACAGATACGCAGTATTTT; CDR3aa: CASSLRANTDTQYF; abundance: NA; v_gene: TRBV5-6; d_gene: NA; j_gene: TRBJ2-3
CDR3nt: TGTGCCAGCAGTTATTTCGAGGAGCAGTACTTC; CDR3aa: CASSYFEEQYF; abundance: once; v_gene: TRBV6-6; d_gene: NA; j_gene: TRBJ2-7
CDR3nt: TGTGCCAGCAGCTTAGATTCGCGGGAGGGCCTAGAAAATGAGCAGTTCTTC; CDR3aa: CASSLDSREGLENEQFF; abundance: NA; v_gene: TRBV11-1; d_gene: TRBD2; j_gene: TRBJ2-1
CDR3nt: TGTGCCAGCAGTCCCCGGGGACGGCGAATGAACACTGAAGCTTTCTTT; CDR3aa: CASSPRGRRMNTEAFF; abundance: NA; v_gene: TRBV28; d_gene: NA; j_gene: TRBJ1-1
CDR3nt: TGTGCCAGCAGCGTGGGGGACAAATCCTACGAGCAGTACTTC; CDR3aa: CASSVGDKSYEQYF; abundance: NA; v_gene: TRBV9; d_gene: NA; j_gene: TRBJ2-7
CDR3nt: TGTGCCAGCAGCTTGGGGCAGGGATCCTACGAGCAGTACTTC; CDR3aa: CASSLGQGSYEQYF; abundance: NA; v_gene: TRBV5-6; d_gene: NA; j_gene: TRBJ2-7
CDR3nt: TGCGCCAGCAGCGAATCGACAGGGTGGTCCTACGAGCAGTACTTC; CDR3aa: CASSESTGWSYEQYF; abundance: NA; v_gene: TRBV5-1; d_gene: TRBD1; j_gene: TRBJ2-7
CDR3nt: TGTGCCAGCAGCTCGGGGACAGGTAGCTACAATGAGCAGTTCTTC; CDR3aa: CASSSGTGSYNEQFF; abundance: NA; v_gene: TRBV5-6; d_gene: TRBD1; j_gene: TRBJ2-1
CDR3nt: TGTGCCAGCAGCGAACTGGGAAATAACTATGGCTACACCTTC; CDR3aa: CASSELGNNYGYTF; abundance: NA; v_gene: TRBV5-4; d_gene: NA; j_gene: TRBJ1-2
CDR3nt: TGTGCCAGCAGCTCCTGGGGGGGTAGCCCAGATACGCAGTATTTT; CDR3aa: CASSSWGGSPDTQYF; abundance: NA; v_gene: TRBV9; d_gene: TRBD2; j_gene: TRBJ2-3
CDR3nt: TGTGCCAGCAGTTTATCGAACAACTTGGAGACCCAGTACTTC; CDR3aa: CASSLSNNLETQYF; abundance: NA; v_gene: TRBV27; d_gene: NA; j_gene: TRBJ2-5
CDR3nt: TGTGCCAGCAGTCAAGGTGGTATGGGTTTTGCCGAGCAGTACTTC; CDR3aa: CASSQGGMGFAEQYF; abundance: NA; v_gene: TRBV6-1; d_gene: NA; j_gene: TRBJ2-7
CDR3nt: TGTGCCAGCAGCTCCCGGGGACTAGCGGGGGTATACAATGAGCAGTTCTTC; CDR3aa: CASSSRGLAGVYNEQFF; abundance: NA; v_gene: TRBV9; d_gene: TRBD2; j_gene: TRBJ2-1
CDR3nt: TGTGCCAGCAGCCTCGGGTGGGGCTCCTACAATGAGCAGTTCTTC; CDR3aa: CASSLGWGSYNEQFF; abundance: NA; v_gene: TRBV7-3; d_gene: NA; j_gene: TRBJ2-1
CDR3nt: TGCGCCAGCAGCTTCACAGAAGTCTATGGCTACACCTTC; CDR3aa: CASSFTEVYGYTF; abundance: NA; v_gene: TRBV5-1; d_gene: NA; j_gene: TRBJ1-2
CDR3nt: TGTGCCAGCAGCGTGGGGGGGTCCTACAATGAGCAGTTCTTC; CDR3aa: CASSVGGSYNEQFF; abundance: NA; v_gene: TRBV27; d_gene: TRBD2; j_gene: TRBJ2-1
CDR3nt: TGTGCCAGTAGTATACTCCTAGGGCGCGAGCAGTTCTTC; CDR3aa: CASSILLGREQFF; abundance: NA; v_gene: TRBV19; d_gene: NA; j_gene: TRBJ2-1
CDR3nt: TGTGCCAGCAGTCCCCCCCCAGGGAGCCTCCCCTACGAGCAGTACTTC; CDR3aa: CASSPPPGSLPYEQYF; abundance: NA; v_gene: TRBV28; d_gene: NA; j_gene: TRBJ2-7
CDR3nt: TGTGCCAGCAGCGTATTCGCCGGGAACACTGAAGCTTTCTTT; CDR3aa: CASSVFAGNTEAFF; abundance: NA; v_gene: TRBV9; d_gene: NA; j_gene: TRBJ1-1
CDR3nt: TGTGCCAGCAGCGGACAACTAGCGGGAGAAGCAGAGACCCAGTACTTC; CDR3aa: CASSGQLAGEAETQYF; abundance: NA; v_gene: TRBV13; d_gene: TRBD2; j_gene: TRBJ2-5
CDR3nt: TGTGCCGTCCCTCTCTCCGCGCATGGCTACACCTTC; CDR3aa: CAVPLSAHGYTF; abundance: NA; v_gene: TRBV7-6; d_gene: NA; j_gene: TRBJ1-2
CDR3nt: TGTGCCAGCAGTTGGGGACTAGCGGGAAGCTACGAGCAGTACTTC; CDR3aa: CASSWGLAGSYEQYF; abundance: NA; v_gene: TRBV27; d_gene: TRBD2; j_gene: TRBJ2-7
CDR3nt: TGTGCCAGTAGCTCCGGTAAGGTCTATAGCAATCAGCCCCAGCATTTT; CDR3aa: CASSSGKVYSNQPQHF; abundance: NA; v_gene: TRBV19; d_gene: NA; j_gene: TRBJ1-5
CDR3nt: TGTGCCAGCAGTGAAGCGCGTCGGTCAGGGGGTAACAATGAGCAGCTCTTC; CDR3aa: CASSEARRSGGNNEQLF; abundance: NA; v_gene: TRBV2; d_gene: TRBD1; j_gene: TRBJ2-1
CDR3nt: TGTGCCATCAGTGAGTCGCCGGGATCTAACTATGGCTACACCTTC; CDR3aa: CAISESPGSNYGYTF; abundance: NA; v_gene: TRBV10-3; d_gene: NA; j_gene: TRBJ1-2
CDR3nt: TGTGCTAGTGCCCCGACGACCAGCGACTATGGCTACACCTTC; CDR3aa: CASAPTTSDYGYTF; abundance: NA; v_gene: TRBV12-5; d_gene: NA; j_gene: TRBJ1-2
CDR3nt: TGTGCCAGCAGCTTAGCGCAATCCCTCAATCAGCCCCAGCATTTT; CDR3aa: CASSLAQSLNQPQHF; abundance: NA; v_gene: TRBV7-8; d_gene: NA; j_gene: TRBJ1-5
CDR3nt: TGTGCCAGCAGCATAAGGGACAGAGAAGAGACCCAGTACTTC; CDR3aa: CASSIRDREETQYF; abundance: once; v_gene: TRBV5-4; d_gene: TRBD1; j_gene: TRBJ2-5
CDR3nt: TGTGCCAGCAGTATGCAGCGCGAACGACCCCGAGTGGGCGGGGCCTCGAGGGCCGGGGAGCTGTTTTTT; CDR3aa: CASSMQRERPRVGGASRAGELFF; abundance: NA; v_gene: TRBV28; d_gene: NA; j_gene: TRBJ2-2
CDR3nt: TGTGCCAGCAGCCAAGGTGAAGGGCAAGACATTCAGTACTTC; CDR3aa: CASSQGEGQDIQYF; abundance: NA; v_gene: TRBV4-2; d_gene: NA; j_gene: TRBJ2-4
CDR3nt: TGTGCCAGCAGTTTTCAACTACTCCTCCCTTCCTTGAGGTACAATGAGCAGTTCTTC; CDR3aa: CASSFQLLLPSLRYNEQFF; abundance: NA; v_gene: TRBV27; d_gene: NA; j_gene: TRBJ2-1
CDR3nt: TGTGCCAGCAGTCCGTCCCAGACCCACTATGGCTACACCTTC; CDR3aa: CASSPSQTHYGYTF; abundance: NA; v_gene: TRBV14; d_gene: NA; j_gene: TRBJ1-2
CDR3nt: TGTGCCAGCAGTTTAGGACAGGCTCAAGAGACCCAGTACTTC; CDR3aa: CASSLGQAQETQYF; abundance: NA; v_gene: TRBV28; d_gene: TRBD1; j_gene: TRBJ2-5
CDR3nt: TGTGCCAGCAGTCCCTCAGGGGCGTATGAGCAGTTCTTC; CDR3aa: CASSPSGAYEQFF; abundance: NA; v_gene: TRBV28; d_gene: NA; j_gene: TRBJ2-1
CDR3nt: TGTGCCAGCACCTTCCCTAGCTCCTACGAGCAGTACTTC; CDR3aa: CASTFPSSYEQYF; abundance: NA; v_gene: TRBV28; d_gene: NA; j_gene: TRBJ2-7
CDR3nt: TGTGCCAGCAGTCCCGAGGGGCTTGCCATACCGGGACAGACCTACGAGCAGTACTTC; CDR3aa: CASSPEGLAIPGQTYEQYF; abundance: NA; v_gene: TRBV27; d_gene: TRBD1; j_gene: TRBJ2-7
CDR3nt: TGTGCCAGCAGCTTAGGATACGTGCTCTCCTACGAGCAGTACTTC; CDR3aa: CASSLGYVLSYEQYF; abundance: once; v_gene: TRBV7-8; d_gene: NA; j_gene: TRBJ2-7
CDR3nt: TGTGCCAGCAGTACCCGGGACAGCACAGATACGCAGTATTTT; CDR3aa: CASSTRDSTDTQYF; abundance: NA; v_gene: TRBV6-5; d_gene: NA; j_gene: TRBJ2-3
CDR3nt: TGTGCCATCAGTTCACCGTTCGGGACTAACACAGATACGCAGTATTTT; CDR3aa: CAISSPFGTNTDTQYF; abundance: NA; v_gene: TRBV10-3; d_gene: TRBD2; j_gene: TRBJ2-3
CDR3nt: TGTGCCAGCAGCCCAGGGGGTCGCAGTCAGCCCCAGCATTTT; CDR3aa: CASSPGGRSQPQHF; abundance: once; v_gene: TRBV7-9; d_gene: TRBD1; j_gene: TRBJ1-5